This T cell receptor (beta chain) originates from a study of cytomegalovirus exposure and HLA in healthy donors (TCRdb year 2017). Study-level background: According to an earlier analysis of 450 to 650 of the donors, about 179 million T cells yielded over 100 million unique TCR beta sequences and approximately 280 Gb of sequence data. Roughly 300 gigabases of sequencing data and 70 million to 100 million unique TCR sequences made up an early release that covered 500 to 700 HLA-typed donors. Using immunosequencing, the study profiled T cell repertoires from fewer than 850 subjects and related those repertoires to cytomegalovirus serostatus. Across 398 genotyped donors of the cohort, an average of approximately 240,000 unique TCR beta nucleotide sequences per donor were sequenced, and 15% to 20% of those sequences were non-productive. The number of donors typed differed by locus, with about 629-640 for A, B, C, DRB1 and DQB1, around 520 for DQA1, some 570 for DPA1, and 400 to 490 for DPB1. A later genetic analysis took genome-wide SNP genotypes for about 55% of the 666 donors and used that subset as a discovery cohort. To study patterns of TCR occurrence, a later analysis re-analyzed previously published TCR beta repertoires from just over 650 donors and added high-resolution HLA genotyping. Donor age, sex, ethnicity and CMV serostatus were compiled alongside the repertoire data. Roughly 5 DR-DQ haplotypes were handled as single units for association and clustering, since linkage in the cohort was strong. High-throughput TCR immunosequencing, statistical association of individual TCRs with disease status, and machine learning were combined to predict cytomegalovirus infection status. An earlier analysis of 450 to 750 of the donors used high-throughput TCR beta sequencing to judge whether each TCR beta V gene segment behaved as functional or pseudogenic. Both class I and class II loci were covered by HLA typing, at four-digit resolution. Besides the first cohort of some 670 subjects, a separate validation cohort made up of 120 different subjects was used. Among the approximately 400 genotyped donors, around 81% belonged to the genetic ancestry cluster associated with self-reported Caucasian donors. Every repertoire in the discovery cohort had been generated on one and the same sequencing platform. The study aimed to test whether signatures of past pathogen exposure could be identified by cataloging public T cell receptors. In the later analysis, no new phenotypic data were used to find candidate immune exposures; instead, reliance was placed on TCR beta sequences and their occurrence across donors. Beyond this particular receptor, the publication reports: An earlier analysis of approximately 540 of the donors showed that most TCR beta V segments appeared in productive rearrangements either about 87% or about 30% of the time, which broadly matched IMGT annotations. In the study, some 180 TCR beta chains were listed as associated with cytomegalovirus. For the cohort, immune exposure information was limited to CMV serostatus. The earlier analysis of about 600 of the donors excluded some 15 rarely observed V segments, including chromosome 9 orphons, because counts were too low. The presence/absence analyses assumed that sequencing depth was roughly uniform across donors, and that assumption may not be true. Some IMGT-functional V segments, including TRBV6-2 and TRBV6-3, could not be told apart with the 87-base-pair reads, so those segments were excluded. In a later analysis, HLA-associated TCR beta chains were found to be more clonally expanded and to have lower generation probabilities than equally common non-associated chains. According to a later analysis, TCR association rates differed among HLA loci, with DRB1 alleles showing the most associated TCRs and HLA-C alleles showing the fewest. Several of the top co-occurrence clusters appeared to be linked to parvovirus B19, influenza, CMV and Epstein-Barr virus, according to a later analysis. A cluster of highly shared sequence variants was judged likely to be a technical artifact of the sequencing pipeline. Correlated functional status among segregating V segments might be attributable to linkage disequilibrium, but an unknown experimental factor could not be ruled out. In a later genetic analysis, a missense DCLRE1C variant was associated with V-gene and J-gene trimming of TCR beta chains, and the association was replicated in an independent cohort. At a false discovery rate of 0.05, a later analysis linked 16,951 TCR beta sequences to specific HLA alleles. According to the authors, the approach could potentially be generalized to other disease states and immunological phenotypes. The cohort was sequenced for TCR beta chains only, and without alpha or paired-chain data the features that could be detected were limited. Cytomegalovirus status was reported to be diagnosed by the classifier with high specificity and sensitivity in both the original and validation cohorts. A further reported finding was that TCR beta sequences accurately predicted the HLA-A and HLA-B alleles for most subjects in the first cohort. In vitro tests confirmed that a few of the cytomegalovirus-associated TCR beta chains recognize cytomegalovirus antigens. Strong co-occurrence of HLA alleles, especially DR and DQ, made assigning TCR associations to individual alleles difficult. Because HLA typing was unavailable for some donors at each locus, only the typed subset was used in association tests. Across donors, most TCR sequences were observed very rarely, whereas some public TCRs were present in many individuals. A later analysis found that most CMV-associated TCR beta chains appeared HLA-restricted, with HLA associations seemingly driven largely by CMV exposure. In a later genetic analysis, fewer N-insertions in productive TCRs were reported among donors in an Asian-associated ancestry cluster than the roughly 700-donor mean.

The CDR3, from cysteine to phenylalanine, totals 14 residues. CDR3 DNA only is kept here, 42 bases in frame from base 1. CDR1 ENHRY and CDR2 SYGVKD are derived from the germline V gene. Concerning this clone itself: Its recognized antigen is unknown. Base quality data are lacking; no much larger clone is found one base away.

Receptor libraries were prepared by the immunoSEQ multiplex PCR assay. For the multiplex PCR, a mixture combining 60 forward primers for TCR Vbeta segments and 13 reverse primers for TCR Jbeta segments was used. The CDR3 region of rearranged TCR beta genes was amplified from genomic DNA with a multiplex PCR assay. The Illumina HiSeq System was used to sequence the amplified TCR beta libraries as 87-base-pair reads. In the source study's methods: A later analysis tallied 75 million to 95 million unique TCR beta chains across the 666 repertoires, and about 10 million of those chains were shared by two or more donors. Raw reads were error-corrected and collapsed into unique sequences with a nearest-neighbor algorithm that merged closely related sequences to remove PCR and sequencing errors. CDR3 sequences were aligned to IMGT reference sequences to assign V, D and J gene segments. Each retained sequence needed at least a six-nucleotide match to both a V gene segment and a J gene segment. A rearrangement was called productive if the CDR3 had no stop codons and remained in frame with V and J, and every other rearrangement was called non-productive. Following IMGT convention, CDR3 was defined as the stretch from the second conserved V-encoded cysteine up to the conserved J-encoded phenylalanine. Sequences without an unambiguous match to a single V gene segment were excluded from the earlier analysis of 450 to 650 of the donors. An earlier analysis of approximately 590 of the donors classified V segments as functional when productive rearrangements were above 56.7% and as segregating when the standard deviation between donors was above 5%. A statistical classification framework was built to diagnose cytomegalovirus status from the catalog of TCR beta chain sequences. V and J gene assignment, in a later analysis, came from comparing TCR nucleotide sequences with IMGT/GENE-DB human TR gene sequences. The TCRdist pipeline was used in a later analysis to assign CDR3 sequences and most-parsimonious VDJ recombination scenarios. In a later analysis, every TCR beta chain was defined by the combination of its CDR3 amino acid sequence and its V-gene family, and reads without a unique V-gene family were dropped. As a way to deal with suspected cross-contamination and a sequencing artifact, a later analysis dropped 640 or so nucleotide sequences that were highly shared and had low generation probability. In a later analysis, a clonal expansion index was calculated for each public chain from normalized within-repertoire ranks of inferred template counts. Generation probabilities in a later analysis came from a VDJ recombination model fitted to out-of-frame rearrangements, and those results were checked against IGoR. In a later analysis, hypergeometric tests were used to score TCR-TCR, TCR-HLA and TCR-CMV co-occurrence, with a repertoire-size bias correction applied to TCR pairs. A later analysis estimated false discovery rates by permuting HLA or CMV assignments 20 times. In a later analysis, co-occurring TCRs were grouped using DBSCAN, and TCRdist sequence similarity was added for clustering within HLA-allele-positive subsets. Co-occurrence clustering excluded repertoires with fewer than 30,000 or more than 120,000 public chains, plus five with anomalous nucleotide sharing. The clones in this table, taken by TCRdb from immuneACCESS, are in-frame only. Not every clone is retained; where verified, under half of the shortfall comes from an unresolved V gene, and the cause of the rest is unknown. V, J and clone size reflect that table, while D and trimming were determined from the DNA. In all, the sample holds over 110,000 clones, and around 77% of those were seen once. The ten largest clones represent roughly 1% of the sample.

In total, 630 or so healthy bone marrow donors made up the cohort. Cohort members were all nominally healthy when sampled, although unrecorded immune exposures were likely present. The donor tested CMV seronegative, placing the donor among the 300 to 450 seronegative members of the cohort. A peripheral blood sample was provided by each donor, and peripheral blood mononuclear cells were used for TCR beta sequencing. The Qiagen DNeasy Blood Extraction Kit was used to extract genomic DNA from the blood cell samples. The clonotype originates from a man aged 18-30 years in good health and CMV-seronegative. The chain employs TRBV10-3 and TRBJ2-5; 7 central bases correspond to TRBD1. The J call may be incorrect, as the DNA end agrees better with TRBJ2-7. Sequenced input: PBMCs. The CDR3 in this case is CAITPRQGSYEQYF. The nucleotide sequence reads TGTGCCATCACTCCCCGACAGGGTTCCTACGAGCAGTACTTC.